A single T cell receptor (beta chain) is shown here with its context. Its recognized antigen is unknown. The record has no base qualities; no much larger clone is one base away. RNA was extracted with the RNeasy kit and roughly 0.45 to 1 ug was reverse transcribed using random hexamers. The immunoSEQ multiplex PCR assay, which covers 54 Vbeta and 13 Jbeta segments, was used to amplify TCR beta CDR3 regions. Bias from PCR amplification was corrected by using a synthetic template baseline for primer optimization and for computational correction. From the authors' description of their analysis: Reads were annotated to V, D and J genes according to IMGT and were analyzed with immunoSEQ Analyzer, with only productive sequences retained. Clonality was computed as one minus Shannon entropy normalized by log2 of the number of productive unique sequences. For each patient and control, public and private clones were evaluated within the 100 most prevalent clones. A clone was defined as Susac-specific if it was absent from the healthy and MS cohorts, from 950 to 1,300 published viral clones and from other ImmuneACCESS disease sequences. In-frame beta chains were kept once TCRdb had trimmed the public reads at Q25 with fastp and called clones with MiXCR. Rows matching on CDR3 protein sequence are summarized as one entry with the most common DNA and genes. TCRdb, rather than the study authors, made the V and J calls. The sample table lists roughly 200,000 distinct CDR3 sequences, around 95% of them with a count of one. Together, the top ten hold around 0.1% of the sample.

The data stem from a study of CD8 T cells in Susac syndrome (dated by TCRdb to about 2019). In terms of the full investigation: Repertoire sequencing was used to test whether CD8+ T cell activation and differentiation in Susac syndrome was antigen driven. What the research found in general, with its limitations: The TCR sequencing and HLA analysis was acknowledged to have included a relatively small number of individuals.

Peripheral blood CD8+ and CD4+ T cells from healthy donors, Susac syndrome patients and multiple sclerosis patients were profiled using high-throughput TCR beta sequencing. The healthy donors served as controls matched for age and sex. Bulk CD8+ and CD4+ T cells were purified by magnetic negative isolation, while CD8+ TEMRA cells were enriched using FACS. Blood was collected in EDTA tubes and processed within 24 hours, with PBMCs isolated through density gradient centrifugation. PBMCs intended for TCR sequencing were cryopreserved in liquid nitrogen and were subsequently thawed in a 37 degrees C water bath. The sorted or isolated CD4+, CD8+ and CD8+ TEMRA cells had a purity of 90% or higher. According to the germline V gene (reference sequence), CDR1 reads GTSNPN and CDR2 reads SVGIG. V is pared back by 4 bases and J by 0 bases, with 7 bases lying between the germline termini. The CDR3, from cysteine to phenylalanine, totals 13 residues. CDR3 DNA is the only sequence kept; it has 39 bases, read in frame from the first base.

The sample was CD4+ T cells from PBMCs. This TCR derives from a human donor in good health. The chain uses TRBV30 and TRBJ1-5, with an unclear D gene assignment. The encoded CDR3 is CAWKDRSNQPQHF. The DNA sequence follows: TGTGCCTGGAAAGACCGTAGCAATCAGCCCCAGCATTTT.